This TCR beta chain was identified in a study of T cells in Graves' hyperthyroidism and ophthalmopathy. Authors of the study amplified TCR beta CDR3 regions from RNA transcripts. When the TCR CDR3 underwent first-round RT-PCR, the HTBI primer set was used. TCRdb processed the multiplex PCR reads anew with MiXCR; each CDR3 protein has one entry. The table lists 500,000 to 800,000 distinct CDR3 sequences, over 40% of them singletons. General study findings and limits: Ophthalmopathy was predicted by the model a median of around 5.9 months ahead of onset. From stable hyperthyroidism, ophthalmopathy was separated by a 13 V-J model. Blood also contained most expanded thyroid clonotypes above 0.001.

The CDR3 covers 14 residues. The ends were cut back, 4 bases at V and 6 bases at J, with 17 bases in the middle. CDR1 is SGHRS and CDR2 is YFSETQ in the germline V gene. This clonotype showed up many times. No antigen is known for it. The study excluded patients with uncontrolled infection, other autoimmune disease, pregnancy or lactation. This TCR was sampled from an adult man with Graves' disease, either hyperthyroidism or ophthalmopathy (not recorded which). The V gene is TRBV5-1, the J gene TRBJ2-7; tentative D call: TRBD1 (6 bases). Input material: peripheral blood or thyroid tissue (not recorded which). The DNA of the CDR3 is TGCGCCAGCAGCCCGGCCGGACAGACGGGCGAGCAGTACTTC. This gives the protein CASSPAGQTGEQYF.